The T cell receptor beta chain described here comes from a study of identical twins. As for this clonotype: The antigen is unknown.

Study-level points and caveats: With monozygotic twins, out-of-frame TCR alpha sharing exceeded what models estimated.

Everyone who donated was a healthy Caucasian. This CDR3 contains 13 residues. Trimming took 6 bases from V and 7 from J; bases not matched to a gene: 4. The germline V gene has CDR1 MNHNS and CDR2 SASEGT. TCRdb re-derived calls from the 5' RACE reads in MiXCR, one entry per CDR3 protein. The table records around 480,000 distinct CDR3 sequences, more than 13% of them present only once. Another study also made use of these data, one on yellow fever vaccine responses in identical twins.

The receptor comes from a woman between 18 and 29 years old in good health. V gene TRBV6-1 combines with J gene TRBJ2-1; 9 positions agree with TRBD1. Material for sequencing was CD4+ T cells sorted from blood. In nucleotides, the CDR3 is TGTGCCAGCAGGAGGGACAGGGAGAATGAGCAGTTCTTC. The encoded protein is CASRRDRENEQFF.